These 25 T cell receptor beta chains were all obtained from the same sample, sequenced in a study of OX40 agonist ivuxolimab in advanced cancers. Assay: immunoSEQ multiplex PCR; the TCRdb copy retains only in-frame clones and omits some. The table shows tens of thousands of clones, with over 60% occurring only once. The starting material was CD4+ or CD8+ T cells sorted from blood, obtained in a trial of the OX40 agonist ivuxolimab. These receptors all come from an adult with an advanced solid tumor such as melanoma, head and neck, liver or kidney cancer.

The chain recombines TRBV9 with TRBJ2-3, with 8 positions matching TRBD2. Germline V lookup: CDR1 SGDLS, CDR2 YYNGEE. J gave up 2 bases and V 4 bases, and 6 bases lay outside the gene matches. CDR3 length: 15 residues. The CDR3 here is CASSRAGGHTDTQYF. CDR3 sequence (DNA): TGTGCCAGCAGCAGGGCGGGGGGCCACACAGATACGCAGTATTTT.

In its sample, this clone was seen a few times. The chain combines TRBV6-1 with TRBJ1-5, with D possibly being TRBD1 (5 bases). This CDR3 is 13 amino acids long. Germline loops: CDR1 MNHNS, CDR2 SASEGT. V lost 7 bases and J lost 5, with 12 bases in between. For the CDR3, the DNA is TGTGCCAGCATGCGGGGGACCTATCAGCCCCAGCATTTT. Its protein is CASMRGTYQPQHF.

The chain has TRBV7-9 and TRBJ2-1; TRBD2 matches 8 bases. The length of the CDR3 is 19 residues. J lost 4 bases, V lost 2 bases, and 16 bases had no gene match. The V gene's germline CDR1 is SEHNR and CDR2 FQNEAQ (reference sequence). The CDR3 is CASSLWGQMGIAGYNEQFF. In DNA form, the CDR3 reads TGTGCCAGCAGCTTATGGGGCCAGATGGGCATAGCGGGGTACAATGAGCAGTTCTTC.

This chain joins TRBV29-1 and TRBJ2-5; 7 positions agree with TRBD1. With V trimmed by 6 bases and J by 5 bases, 9 bases remained unmatched. This CDR3 spans 13 amino acids. Germline loops: CDR1 SQVTM, CDR2 ANQGSEA. The CDR3 loop is CSVATGVRETQYF. CDR3 nucleotides: TGCAGCGTCGCAACAGGGGTCCGGGAGACCCAGTACTTC.

J is TRBJ2-3 and V is TRBV10-3; 10 bases agree with TRBD2. Germline loops: CDR1 ENHRY, CDR2 SYGVKD. Unmatched junction bases numbered 1, after V lost 4 bases and J lost 3 bases. CDR3 length equals 14 residues. The CDR3 is CAISGTSGTDTQYF. The CDR3 region has the DNA TGTGCCATCAGTGGGACTAGCGGTACAGATACGCAGTATTTT.

DNA of the CDR3: TGTGCCAGTAGTCTATCGGGACTGTTGTTAGTAGCCCAGCATTTT. Translating gives CASSLSGLLLVAQHF. The chain couples TRBV19 to TRBJ1-5, with D possibly TRBD1 on 5 matching bases. Trimming left V 5 bases short and J 11 bases short, with 22 bases between. Germline lookup yields CDR1 LNHDA and CDR2 SQIVND (reference sequence). The CDR3 length is 15 residues.

This chain joins TRBV5-4 and TRBJ2-1; D may be TRBD2 (5 bases). CDR3 length: 19 amino acids. Germline loops: CDR1 SGHNT, CDR2 YYREEE (reference sequence). The V end was cut by 0 bases, the J end by 0 bases, with 19 bases between. The CDR3 region has the DNA TGTGCCAGCAGCTTGGGGCTAGCTTCCCTTCTAAGCTCCTACAATGAGCAGTTCTTC. Protein sequence: CASSLGLASLLSSYNEQFF.

This chain links TRBV5-5 with TRBJ2-5; no clear D. Judging by the DNA end, TRBJ2-7 fits better; the J call may be wrong. Looked up from germline, CDR1 is SGHKS and CDR2 is YYEKEE (reference sequence). This CDR3 spans 14 amino acids. The CDR3: CASSPGSLPYEQYF. The CDR3 nucleotides are TGTGCCAGCAGCCCTGGCTCACTACCCTACGAGCAGTACTTC.

This chain links TRBV4-2 with TRBJ2-5, with a possible D match to TRBD2 (6 bases). Germline assignment: CDR1 LGHNA and CDR2 YNFKEQ. The CDR3 runs 14 residues. V lost 4 bases and J 6 bases, leaving 15 bases between the germline ends. The CDR3 nucleotides are TGTGCCAGCAGCCCAGCGGGCTGGGAAAAGACCCAGTACTTC. It specifies CASSPAGWEKTQYF.

V usage is TRBV5-4 and J usage is TRBJ2-7; D tentatively fits TRBD1 or TRBD2 (5 bases each). With 4 bases removed from V and 7 bases from J, the gap between germline ends came to 24 bases. The V gene's germline CDR1 is SGHNT and CDR2 YYREEE (reference sequence). The CDR3 spans 16 residues. CDR3 residues: CASSPGAGLRLEEQYF. Here the CDR3 DNA reads TGTGCCAGCAGCCCCGGGGCCGGGCTCCGGCTGGAAGAGCAGTACTTC.

The rearrangement joins TRBV9 to TRBJ2-2; 10 bases line up with TRBD2. The V gene end was trimmed by 5 bases and the J gene end by 0 bases; junction bases not matched to a gene: 10. Germline V gene sequence: CDR1 SGDLS, CDR2 YYNGEE. The CDR3 sequence is 18 residues long. The CDR3 sequence is CASRSGASGGPNTGELFF. The CDR3 DNA sequence: TGTGCCAGCAGGTCTGGGGCTAGCGGGGGCCCGAACACCGGGGAGCTGTTTTTT. Using reference TRBV9 and TRBJ2-2 for the parts outside the CDR3, the full variable domain is DSGVTQTPKHLITATGQRVTLRCSPRSGDLSVYWYQQSLDQGLQFLIQYYNGEERAKGNILERFSAQQFPDLHSELNLSSLELGDSALYFCASRSGASGGPNTGELFFGEGSRLTVL.

This chain links TRBV7-9 with TRBJ2-2; D gene ambiguous. V lost 5 bases to trimming and J lost 7 bases, with 8 bases between them. The CDR3 contains 12 residues. CDR1 SEHNR and CDR2 FQNEAQ come from the germline V gene (reference sequence). The CDR3 sequence is CASSPSVGELFF. The CDR3 DNA sequence: TGTGCCAGCAGCCCCAGTGTCGGGGAGCTGTTTTTT.

The CDR3 region has the DNA TGCGCCAGCAGCCTGGGGGCGACAGATACGCAGTATTTT. It yields the protein CASSLGATDTQYF. The chain employs TRBV5-1 and TRBJ2-3; possibly TRBD1 for D (6 bases). The germline CDR1 and CDR2 sequences are SGHRS and YFSETQ. V shed 4 bases and J shed 3 bases, with 9 bases lying between them. The CDR3 runs 13 residues.

This clone was counted a few times. The gene calls are TRBV5-1 and TRBJ2-5; 10 positions agree with TRBD1. Per germline, CDR1 SGHRS and CDR2 YFSETQ. The CDR3 covers 14 residues. The junction had 4 bases not matched to a gene; V was cut back by 4 bases and J by 4 bases. The CDR3: CASSPGQGVETQYF. Written as DNA, the CDR3 is TGCGCCAGCAGCCCTGGACAGGGGGTAGAGACCCAGTACTTC.

In DNA, the CDR3 is TGTGCCAGCAGCTCTGGACAGACCGGGGAGCTGTTTTTT. Protein: CASSSGQTGELFF. The chain couples TRBV5-6 to TRBJ2-2, with a tentative D call TRBD1 (6 bases). This CDR3 spans 13 amino acids. Trimming cost V 3 bases and J 5 bases, with 8 bases left between them. Germline V gene data show CDR1 as SGHDT and CDR2 as YYEEEE.

The chain carries TRBV28 and TRBJ1-1; D remains ambiguous. Germline lookup yields CDR1 MDHEN and CDR2 SYDVKM. The CDR3 consists of 13 residues. V lost 4 bases, J lost 2 bases, and 8 bases lay in between. CDR3 protein: CASSSHGNTEAFF. In DNA form, the CDR3 reads TGTGCCAGCAGTTCACACGGAAACACTGAAGCTTTCTTT.

By sample share, this clone is medium-sized. V and J are TRBV5-1 and TRBJ1-2; D is unresolved. This CDR3 is 14 amino acids long. With 4 bases removed from V and 8 bases from J, the gap between germline ends came to 18 bases. Germline V gene sequence: CDR1 SGHRS, CDR2 YFSETQ. CDR3 DNA sequence: TGCGCCAGCAGCCCGGACCTAATGAGGCAGGGCTACACCTTC. It translates to CASSPDLMRQGYTF. Variable domain in full (rest from reference TRBV5-1 and TRBJ1-2): KAGVTQTPRYLIKTRGQQVTLSCSPISGHRSVSWYQQTPGQGLQFLFEYFSETQRNKGNFPGRFSGRQFSNSRSEMNVSTLELGDSALYLCASSPDLMRQGYTFGSGTRLTVV.

V and J are TRBV6-6 and TRBJ1-3, with no clear D. The germline CDR1 and CDR2 sequences are MNHNY and SVGAGI (reference sequence). Between the trimmed V and J ends, which lost 5 bases and 0 bases, there was a span of 14 bases. This CDR3 region has 16 residues. The DNA of the CDR3 is TGTGCCAGCAGTCCCGACGGGCCTGTCTCTGGAAACACCATATATTTT. It encodes CASSPDGPVSGNTIYF.

The rearrangement links TRBV10-2 to TRBJ1-1; no reliable D call. The CDR3 length is 17 residues. Germline values: CDR1 WSHSY, CDR2 SAAADI. Trimming removed 6 bases at V and 7 bases at J, with 27 bases between. CDR3 residues: CASSPPGPGFGVSEAFF. CDR3 nucleotide sequence: TGCGCCAGCAGCCCCCCCGGGCCGGGATTTGGGGTGAGTGAAGCTTTCTTT.

The chain has TRBV7-9 and TRBJ1-4, with D possibly TRBD1 on 6 matching bases. In germline, CDR1 is SEHNR, CDR2 FQNEAQ (reference sequence). V dropped 5 bases and J dropped 0 bases, with 10 bases sitting between them. This CDR3 has 15 residues. The CDR3 here is CASSLGTTTNEKLFF. As DNA, the CDR3 is TGTGCCAGCAGCCTAGGGACAACAACTAATGAAAAACTGTTTTTT.

V and J are TRBV19 and TRBJ1-2; D call uncertain. The V gene lost 6 bases and the J gene lost 5 bases, with 19 bases spanning the gap. In germline, CDR1 is LNHDA, CDR2 SQIVND (reference sequence). CDR3 length equals 15 residues. The CDR3 spells CASREGTERSYGYTF. In nucleotides, the CDR3 is TGTGCCAGTAGGGAGGGAACGGAGAGATCGTATGGCTACACCTTC.

The chain carries TRBV5-1 and TRBJ2-6; 9 positions match TRBD1. Germline V gene data show CDR1 as SGHRS and CDR2 as YFSETQ. The CDR3 loop spans 17 amino acids. Trimming cost V 4 bases and J 0 bases; bases outside gene matches: 5. The DNA of the CDR3 is TGCGCCAGCAGCCTGGGACAGGGAAGCTCTGGGGCCAACGTCCTGACTTTC. Translation gives CASSLGQGSSGANVLTF.

The rearrangement links TRBV5-6 to TRBJ1-2; 8 nucleotides line up with TRBD1. The CDR3 spans 13 residues. In germline, CDR1 is SGHDT, CDR2 YYEEEE. Losses at the gene ends were 5 bases for V and 4 bases for J; bases not matched to a gene: 4. In DNA form, the CDR3 reads TGTGCCAGCAGTCAGGACAGGGCCTATGGCTACACCTTC. It codes for CASSQDRAYGYTF.

The chain couples TRBV5-1 to TRBJ1-2, with TRBD1 matching over 8 bases. Germline V CDR1 and CDR2: SGHRS, YFSETQ. The length of the CDR3 is 14 residues. V was pared by 4 bases and J by 5 bases, with 7 bases of the junction left unmatched. The DNA for the CDR3 is TGCGCCAGCAGCGATGGACAGGGCGGGTATGGCTACACCTTC. Translated: CASSDGQGGYGYTF.

The rearrangement uses TRBV2 and TRBJ1-2; 10 nucleotides line up with TRBD1. Germline assignment: CDR1 SNHLY and CDR2 FYNNEI. The CDR3 has 15 amino acids. J was trimmed by 2 bases and V by 10 bases; bases with no gene match: 10. In DNA, the CDR3 is TGTGCCACCCGGGACAGGGGAATTTCGAACTATGGCTACACCTTC. Translating gives CATRDRGISNYGYTF.